The 12 T cell receptor beta chains in this list originate from one sample, sequenced in a study of PD-1 blockade in classical Hodgkin lymphoma. Indicated time point: cycle 4 day 1 (C4D1), after more than five weeks of nivolumab. All the patients suffered relapse after autologous stem cell transplantation, and brentuximab vedotin exposure differed. Clones were read by immunoSEQ multiplex PCR, and TCRdb kept only the in-frame ones, dropping some. The sample lists about 93,000 clones; approximately 78% were seen once. Sequenced material: peripheral blood mononuclear cells (PBMCs), taken before the fourth cycle of nivolumab. These receptor sequences come from a human donor with classical Hodgkin lymphoma.

The chain uses TRBV27 and TRBJ2-1; 12 bases align to TRBD2. The CDR3 has 18 amino acids. CDR1 and CDR2 from the germline V gene are MNHEY and SMNVEV (reference sequence). J was trimmed by 9 bases and V by 2 bases; bases with no gene match: 14. The CDR3 DNA sequence: TGTGCCAGCAGTTTAAGGGCCCTCCTAGCGGGGGGGCGGGGTGAGCAGTTCTTC. This translates into CASSLRALLAGGRGEQFF.

V is TRBV5-4 and J is TRBJ2-2; the D is unclear. The CDR3 runs to 15 residues. Germline V CDR1 and CDR2: SGHNT, YYREEE (reference sequence). The V gene lost 0 bases and the J gene lost 1 base, with 7 bases spanning the gap. CDR3 bases: TGTGCCAGCAGCTTGGGGTGGGGGAACACCGGGGAGCTGTTTTTT. This gives the protein CASSLGWGNTGELFF.

The chain joins TRBV6-4 to TRBJ1-1, with 7 bases identical to TRBD1. This CDR3 has 14 residues. Germline loops: CDR1 MRHNA, CDR2 SNTAGT. J was trimmed by 3 bases and V by 6 bases; bases with no gene match: 7. The CDR3 spells CASSLQGEDTEAFF. As DNA, the CDR3 is TGTGCCAGCAGCCTCCAGGGGGAGGACACTGAAGCTTTCTTT.

V gene TRBV19 combines with J gene TRBJ1-1, with D uncertain. The CDR3 is 14 amino acids. Per the germline V gene, CDR1 is LNHDA and CDR2 is SQIVND (reference sequence). The V end lost 1 base, the J end lost 1 base, and 7 bases lay between the germline ends. CDR3 sequence (DNA): TGTGCCAGTAGTATAGTTCAGGAGAACACTGAAGCTTTCTTT. Translated: CASSIVQENTEAFF.

This chain connects TRBV5-1 to TRBJ2-7; 9 nucleotides match TRBD1. Germline CDR1 and CDR2: SGHRS and YFSETQ. With 4 bases clipped from V and 5 bases from J, the junction kept 10 bases outside the gene matches. The CDR3 runs to 15 residues. The CDR3 reads CASSTGGTGIDEQYF. CDR3 coding DNA: TGCGCCAGCAGCACTGGAGGGACAGGGATCGACGAGCAGTACTTC.

The chain recombines TRBV28 with TRBJ1-5; perhaps TRBD1 as D (5 bases). V lost 8 bases and J lost 0, with 8 bases in between. Looked up from germline, CDR1 is MDHEN and CDR2 is SYDVKM. The CDR3 spans 13 residues. CDR3 sequence reads: CASWGDSNQPQHF. The CDR3 DNA reads TGTGCCAGCTGGGGGGATAGCAATCAGCCCCAGCATTTT. The whole variable domain, filled in from reference TRBV28 and TRBJ1-5, reads DVKVTQSSRYLVKRTGEKVFLECVQDMDHENMFWYRQDPGLGLRLIYFSYDVKMKEKGDIPEGYSVSREKKERFSLILESASTNQTSMYLCASWGDSNQPQHFGDGTRLSIL.

The CDR3 DNA sequence: TGTGCCAGCAGCTTCCTAACTAGCACAGATACGCAGTATTTT. It codes for CASSFLTSTDTQYF. The rearrangement joins TRBV11-1 to TRBJ2-3; no reliable D call. This CDR3 is built from 14 residues. Looked up from germline, CDR1 is SGHAT and CDR2 is FQDESV (reference sequence). Trimming pared 3 bases from V and 0 bases from J, leaving 7 bases between. The full variable domain, rest sourced from reference TRBV11-1 and TRBJ2-3, is EAEVAQSPRYKITEKSQAVAFWCDPISGHATLYWYRQILGQGPELLVQFQDESVVDDSQLPKDRFSAERLKGVDSTLKIQPAELGDSAMYLCASSFLTSTDTQYFGPGTRLTVL.

The chain links TRBV11-2 to TRBJ2-3, with 10 bases identical to TRBD2. The CDR3 sequence is 16 residues long. CDR1 and CDR2 from the germline V gene are SGHAT and FQNNGV. The trim removed 5 bases at V and 4 bases at J, leaving 9 bases unmatched. CDR3 amino acids: CASSLTSGIYADTQYF. In DNA, the CDR3 is TGTGCCAGCAGCCTTACTAGCGGGATATATGCAGATACGCAGTATTTT.

The chain is built from TRBV10-1 and TRBJ2-1; 7 bases agree with TRBD2. Looked up from germline, CDR1 is WNHNN and CDR2 is SYGVQD (reference sequence). CDR3 length: 19 amino acids. J gave up 4 bases and V 2 bases, and 17 bases lay outside the gene matches. CDR3 nucleotide sequence: TGCGCCAGCAGTGAGATTGGGACTAAACCAGGGTTAGGGTACAATGAGCAGTTCTTC. It is translated as CASSEIGTKPGLGYNEQFF.

The chain couples TRBV10-3 to TRBJ2-3; 14 bases fit TRBD2. Germline loops: CDR1 ENHRY, CDR2 SYGVKD. There are 15 residues in the CDR3. V lost 4 bases to trimming and J lost 6 bases; unmatched junction nucleotides: 3. The CDR3 reads CAISGTSGGRDTQYF. Here the CDR3 DNA reads TGTGCCATCAGTGGGACTAGCGGGGGGCGGGATACGCAGTATTTT.

The chain couples TRBV28 to TRBJ2-7; D is uncertain. This CDR3 spans 13 amino acids. Germline CDR1 reads MDHEN; CDR2 reads SYDVKM. V lost 3 bases and J lost 6, with 12 bases in between. CDR3 protein: CASSFGALIEQYF. CDR3 bases: TGTGCCAGCAGTTTCGGAGCACTAATCGAGCAGTACTTC.

This clone came up a few times. This chain links TRBV21-1 with TRBJ2-7. TRBV21-1 is recorded as a pseudogene. This CDR3 is built from 14 residues. The CDR3 DNA reads as TGTGCCAGCAGCAAATCATTTGGGGGTAACGAGCAGTACTTC. Protein product: CASSKSFGGNEQYF.